The T cell receptor beta chain under discussion was sequenced for a study of blood T cell repertoires in COVID-19. Study as a whole: In each case, the material was cDNA or gDNA derived from T cells, B-cell-depleted T cells, or PBMCs.

This CDR3 spans 12 amino acids. Germline assignment: CDR1 MDHEN and CDR2 SYDVKM. V lost 7 bases to trimming and J lost 3 bases, with 9 bases between them. The Seattle patients, enrolled during active infection, were followed longitudinally. As handled by the study authors: Estimated nucleated cell counts came from reference gene primer amplification. Profiling relied on immunoSEQ multiplex PCR, and the TCRdb table lists in-frame clones only, not all of them. V and J calls and clone size follow that table, whereas D and trimming were derived from the DNA. The data show about 170,000 clones, with over 75% seen just once and 6.5% to 7.5% held by the top ten.

Sequencing was carried out using peripheral blood. The TCR originated in a man older than 75 with COVID-19, enrolled during active disease. The V gene is TRBV28, the J gene TRBJ1-1; D might be TRBD1 (6 bases). The CDR3 reads CASNSGDTEAFF. CDR3 sequence (DNA): TGTGCCAGCAACTCAGGGGACACTGAAGCTTTCTTT.